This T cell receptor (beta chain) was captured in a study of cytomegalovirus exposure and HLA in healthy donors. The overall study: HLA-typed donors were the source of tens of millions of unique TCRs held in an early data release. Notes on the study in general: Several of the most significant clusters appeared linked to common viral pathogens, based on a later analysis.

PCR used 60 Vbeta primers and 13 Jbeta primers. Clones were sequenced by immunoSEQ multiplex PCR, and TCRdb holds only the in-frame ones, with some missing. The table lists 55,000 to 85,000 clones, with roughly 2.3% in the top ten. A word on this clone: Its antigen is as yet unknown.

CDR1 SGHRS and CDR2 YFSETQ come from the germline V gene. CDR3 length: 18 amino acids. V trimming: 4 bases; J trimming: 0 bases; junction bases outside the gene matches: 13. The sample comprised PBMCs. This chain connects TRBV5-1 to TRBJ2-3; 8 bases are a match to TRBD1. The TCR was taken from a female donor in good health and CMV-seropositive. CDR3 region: CASSGRQGKGPSTDTQYF. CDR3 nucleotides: TGCGCCAGCAGCGGAAGACAGGGGAAGGGCCCGAGCACAGATACGCAGTATTTT.